This T cell receptor beta chain comes out of a study of T cell responses to AZD1222 COVID-19 vaccine. Study-wide results and limits: The sample set comprised mostly white British donors with more females, and clonal diversity was possibly underestimated.

For this clone: Its antigen is not known.

Data came from immunoSEQ multiplex PCR; TCRdb stores just in-frame clones and leaves some out. The sample shows more than 130,000 clones, 90% of them seen only once. The sequenced sample was peripheral blood, obtained on day 0 of AZD1222 vaccination. The receptor comes from an adult in good health.

CDR3 in DNA: TGTGCCAGCTCAAGGTCGACAGCCACCCAGCCCCAGCATTTT. This gives the protein CASSRSTATQPQHF. The chain couples TRBV11-2 to TRBJ1-5, with D perhaps matching TRBD1 (5 bases). This CDR3 contains 14 residues. CDR1 and CDR2 from the germline V gene are SGHAT and FQNNGV. V was trimmed by 8 bases and J by 7 bases, leaving 18 bases between them.